The following is a T cell receptor beta chain sequence with its context. Antigen: not known. This record comes from a study of blood T cells in healthy people across ages. CDR3 length equals 19 residues. Losses at the gene ends were 2 bases for V and 0 bases for J; bases not matched to a gene: 10. Per germline, CDR1 SGHTA and CDR2 FQGNSA. The extraction recovered at least 5 micrograms of total RNA per sample. Sample-barcoded 5' priming and a J-beta primer mix drove a second PCR of roughly 7 to 11 cycles. TCRdb reprocessed the 5' RACE reads with MiXCR, giving one entry per CDR3 protein. The table has some 1.8 million distinct CDR3 sequences, about 39% seen once. Study results and caveats: There was a strong correlation between TCR beta diversity and naive T cell percentage. Unsorted PBMCs prevented conclusive naive versus antigen-experienced comparison. There were more naive CD4+ cells and higher diversity in long-lived donors than in aged donors.

Sequences were obtained from blood. This TCR was recovered from a human donor in good health. J is TRBJ2-6 and V is TRBV7-2; 7 bases agree with TRBD1. Here the CDR3 DNA reads TGTGCCAGCAGCTTACGACAGGGCCTCCCCTACTCTGGGGCCAACGTCCTGACTTTC. Translation: CASSLRQGLPYSGANVLTF.